Presented here are 25 T cell receptor beta chains from one specimen sequenced in a study of blood T cell repertoires in COVID-19. TCRdb's copy holds only in-frame clones and misses some; the assay was immunoSEQ multiplex PCR. The table has 95,000 to 150,000 clones, roughly 79% seen once; the top ten hold approximately 25%. The sample comprised peripheral blood. These receptors originate from a human donor in a cohort sampled during active COVID-19.

The genes are TRBV5-1 and TRBJ2-1, with 7 bases lining up with TRBD2. V lost 0 bases to trimming and J lost 2 bases; unmatched junction nucleotides: 5. Germline V gene data show CDR1 as SGHRS and CDR2 as YFSETQ. The CDR3 spans 16 residues. CDR3 amino acids: CASSLVAGRAYNEQFF. In DNA, the CDR3 is TGCGCCAGCAGCTTGGTAGCAGGGAGGGCCTACAATGAGCAGTTCTTC.

The CDR3 sequence is CASSQHGTSYGYTF. The CDR3 bases are TGTGCCAGCAGCCAACACGGGACAAGTTACGGCTACACCTTC. The gene calls are TRBV3-1 (or the pseudogene TRBV3-2) and TRBJ1-2, with D perhaps TRBD1 (6 bases). Deletions cut 2 bases from V and 8 bases from J, with 15 bases between. Germline V lookup: CDR1 LGHDT, CDR2 YNNKEL (reference sequence). The CDR3 has 14 residues.

As DNA, the CDR3 is TGTGCCAGCAGCATCGGACAGGGAGATGGAAACACCATATATTTT. Translated: CASSIGQGDGNTIYF. This rearrangement joins TRBV7-9 to TRBJ1-3, with TRBD1 identical over 8 bases. Per the germline V gene, CDR1 is SEHNR and CDR2 is FQNEAQ (reference sequence). Germline trimming cut 5 bases from V and 3 bases from J; bases unmatched to any gene: 6. This CDR3 spans 15 amino acids.

Written as DNA, the CDR3 is TGTGCCAGCAGTTTATGGGGGAGGGCCTACGAGCAGTACTTC. Its translation is CASSLWGRAYEQYF. The chain is built from TRBV27 and TRBJ2-7; 7 bases fit TRBD2. V lost 1 base, J lost 2 bases, and 2 bases stayed unmatched. The CDR3 runs to 14 residues. Germline CDR1 reads MNHEY; CDR2 reads SMNVEV (reference sequence).

The chain has TRBV6-2 or TRBV6-3 and TRBJ1-1, with 8 nucleotides matching TRBD1. V dropped 4 bases and J dropped 5; count of bases not matched to a gene: 9. The CDR3 has 15 residues. Germline loops: CDR1 MNHEY, CDR2 SVGEGT. The CDR3 loop reads CASSSLDRVGTEAFF. Here the CDR3 DNA reads TGTGCCAGCAGTTCCCTGGACAGGGTAGGGACTGAAGCTTTCTTT.

The chain links TRBV11-2 to TRBJ2-7; 9 nucleotides line up with TRBD1. Per the germline V gene, CDR1 is SGHAT and CDR2 is FQNNGV. The V gene end was trimmed by 3 bases and the J gene end by 4 bases; junction bases not matched to a gene: 4. The CDR3 is made up of 14 amino acids. The CDR3 region is CASSLGTGFYEQYF. CDR3 bases: TGTGCCAGCAGCTTGGGGACAGGGTTTTACGAGCAGTACTTC.

The chain uses TRBV3-1 (or the pseudogene TRBV3-2) and TRBJ2-3; 9 bases agree with TRBD2. This CDR3 region has 16 residues. From germline, CDR1 is LGHDT and CDR2 YNNKEL (reference sequence). Trimming at V came to 5 bases and at J to 4 bases, leaving 10 bases not matched to a gene. The CDR3 is CASSSGGGASADTQYF. The DNA for the CDR3 is TGTGCCAGCAGCAGTGGCGGGGGGGCCTCGGCAGATACGCAGTATTTT.

The chain recombines TRBV6-2 or TRBV6-3 with TRBJ2-1, with 11 nucleotides matching TRBD2. Germline V gene sequence: CDR1 MNHEY, CDR2 SVGEGT. Trimming at V came to 5 bases and at J to 7 bases, leaving 7 bases not matched to a gene. The CDR3 is 15 residues long. CDR3 loop: CASSIRLAGMNEQFF. The CDR3 DNA is TGTGCCAGCAGTATTCGACTAGCGGGAATGAATGAGCAGTTCTTC.

CDR3 amino acids: CASSPWTGAVYYGGYTF. In nucleotides, the CDR3 is TGTGCCAGCAGTCCTTGGACAGGGGCCGTATACTATGGCGGCTACACCTTC. This sequence joins TRBV28 and TRBJ1-2; TRBD1 matches at 9 bases. The CDR3 is made up of 17 amino acids. The V and J ends lost 5 bases and 8 bases, in that order; junction bases with no gene match: 18. From germline, CDR1 is MDHEN and CDR2 SYDVKM.

V is TRBV2 and J is TRBJ1-1; the D gene is possibly TRBD1 (5 bases). This CDR3 is 14 amino acids long. Trimming removed 7 bases from V and 4 bases from J, with 16 bases in between. In germline, CDR1 is SNHLY, CDR2 FYNNEI. CDR3 loop: CASTGEGEGTEAFF. The CDR3 coding sequence is TGTGCCAGCACGGGGGAGGGAGAGGGCACTGAAGCTTTCTTT.

The chain carries TRBV7-2 and TRBJ1-1; 7 nucleotides align to TRBD1. Germline V lookup: CDR1 SGHTA, CDR2 FQGNSA. The length of the CDR3 is 17 residues. V trimming: 3 bases; J trimming: 2 bases; junction bases outside the gene matches: 12. The CDR3 loop reads CASSFSPGQVENTEAFF. The CDR3 coding sequence is TGTGCCAGCAGCTTTTCCCCCGGACAGGTTGAAAACACTGAAGCTTTCTTT.

J is TRBJ2-1 and V is TRBV7-2, with 8 bases that match TRBD2. The germline CDR1 and CDR2 sequences are SGHTA and FQGNSA. CDR3 length: 16 amino acids. V shed 5 bases and J 9 bases; nucleotides not matched to a gene: 15. The CDR3 reads CASSPMAAAGALEQFF. Written as DNA, the CDR3 is TGTGCCAGCAGCCCAATGGCTGCAGCGGGGGCCCTTGAGCAGTTCTTC. Drawing the rest from reference TRBV7-2 and TRBJ2-1, the complete variable domain is GAGVSQSPSNKVTEKGKDVELRCDPISGHTALYWYRQSLGQGLEFLIYFQGNSAPDKSGLPSDRFSAERTGGSVSTLTIQRTQQEDSAVYLCASSPMAAAGALEQFFGPGTRLTVL.

The chain carries TRBV28 and TRBJ1-5, with 8 bases identical to TRBD1. V gave up 3 bases and J gave up 1 base; unmatched junction bases: 5. The germline V gene has CDR1 MDHEN and CDR2 SYDVKM. This CDR3 comprises 16 residues. This chain's CDR3 is CASSLGTGGSNQPQHF. CDR3 in DNA: TGTGCCAGCAGTTTGGGCACAGGGGGAAGCAATCAGCCCCAGCATTTT.

This chain joins TRBV25-1 and TRBJ2-2; D perhaps matches TRBD1 (5 bases). Trimming removed 4 bases from V and 6 bases from J, with 18 bases in between. In germline, CDR1 is MGHDK, CDR2 SYGVNS. This CDR3 spans 16 amino acids. The CDR3 sequence: CASSAPRQGFAGELFF. The CDR3 DNA follows: TGTGCCAGCAGTGCCCCTCGTCAGGGCTTCGCCGGGGAGCTGTTTTTT.

The chain couples TRBV19 to TRBJ1-4, with unresolved D. CDR1 LNHDA and CDR2 SQIVND come from the germline V gene (reference sequence). This CDR3 is 16 amino acids long. V shed 5 bases and J shed 7 bases, with 20 bases lying between them. CDR3 DNA: TGTGCCAGTAGTTCACCACCGGGAGTAGTCATTGAAAAACTGTTTTTT. Translation: CASSSPPGVVIEKLFF.

The chain's CDR3 is CASSPGLAVYNEQFF. DNA for the CDR3: TGTGCCAGCAGCCCCGGACTAGCGGTCTACAATGAGCAGTTCTTC. V and J are TRBV11-1 and TRBJ2-1; 10 nucleotides agree with TRBD2. The CDR3 loop spans 15 amino acids. After removal of 5 bases from V and 3 bases from J, the junction contained 4 bases not matched to a gene. Germline CDR1 and CDR2: SGHAT and FQDESV (reference sequence).

This clone was observed a few times. The gene calls are TRBV4-1 and TRBJ1-5, with a tentative D call TRBD1 (6 bases). Per the germline V gene, CDR1 is MGHRA and CDR2 is YSYEKL. The CDR3 runs to 16 residues. V was pared by 3 bases and J by 4 bases, with 16 bases between. Here the CDR3 reads CASSHATGLSNQPQHF. CDR3 nucleotides: TGCGCCAGCAGCCATGCTACAGGGCTATCTAATCAGCCCCAGCATTTT.

V gene TRBV7-2 combines with J gene TRBJ2-5; 7 bases fit TRBD2. The junction had 6 bases not matched to a gene; V was cut back by 1 base and J by 4 bases. Germline loops: CDR1 SGHTA, CDR2 FQGNSA. This CDR3 is built from 15 residues. The CDR3 loop reads CASSLEAGRRETQYF. CDR3 bases: TGTGCCAGCAGCTTAGAAGCGGGACGTCGAGAGACCCAGTACTTC. The whole variable domain, remainder taken from reference TRBV7-2 and TRBJ2-5, is GAGVSQSPSNKVTEKGKDVELRCDPISGHTALYWYRQSLGQGLEFLIYFQGNSAPDKSGLPSDRFSAERTGGSVSTLTIQRTQQEDSAVYLCASSLEAGRRETQYFGPGTRLLVL.

Ten or more counts support this clone. J is TRBJ2-7 and V is TRBV19, with D possibly matching TRBD2 (7 bases). Trimming cost V 10 bases and J 2 bases, with 18 bases left between them. CDR3 length: 14 amino acids. Germline lookup yields CDR1 LNHDA and CDR2 SQIVND (reference sequence). CDR3 in amino acids: CATSWEGGAYEQYF. The CDR3 DNA sequence: TGTGCCACCTCGTGGGAGGGGGGCGCCTACGAGCAGTACTTC.

This clone was picked up a small number of times. This chain links TRBV3-1 (or the pseudogene TRBV3-2) with TRBJ2-1; D call uncertain. V lost 1 base and J lost 3, with 10 bases in between. Germline V gene sequence: CDR1 LGHDT, CDR2 YNNKEL (reference sequence). This CDR3 comprises 15 residues. This chain's CDR3 is CASSQALANYNEQFF. DNA of the CDR3: TGTGCCAGCAGCCAAGCGCTTGCGAACTACAATGAGCAGTTCTTC.

The J gene is TRBJ1-2, the V gene TRBV2, with 8 bases aligning to TRBD1. The CDR3 spans 15 residues. The germline CDR1 and CDR2 sequences are SNHLY and FYNNEI. V lost 6 bases to trimming and J lost 7 bases; unmatched junction nucleotides: 13. This CDR3 is CASSPGTGGPGGYTF. The DNA for the CDR3 is TGTGCCAGCAGCCCCGGGACAGGCGGCCCGGGTGGCTACACCTTC.

CDR3 sequence: CASSVVPGNSYEQYF. As DNA, the CDR3 is TGTGCCAGCAGCGTAGTCCCGGGAAACTCCTACGAGCAGTACTTC. The rearrangement joins TRBV9 to TRBJ2-7; the D gene is possibly TRBD2 (5 bases). Germline-derived CDR1 and CDR2 are SGDLS and YYNGEE. The V and J ends lost 0 bases and 0 bases respectively, with 10 bases between them. This CDR3 has 15 amino acids. Filled out from reference TRBV9 and TRBJ2-7, the complete variable domain reads DSGVTQTPKHLITATGQRVTLRCSPRSGDLSVYWYQQSLDQGLQFLIQYYNGEERAKGNILERFSAQQFPDLHSELNLSSLELGDSALYFCASSVVPGNSYEQYFGPGTRLTVT.

This clone was seen only once. This sequence joins TRBV24-1 and TRBJ1-5, with D maybe TRBD1 (5 bases). Trimming removed 4 bases at V and 4 bases at J, with 16 bases between. Germline loops: CDR1 KGHDR, CDR2 SFDVKD. The length of the CDR3 is 16 residues. CDR3 DNA: TGTGCCACCAGTGACCGACAGCAAATTTGGAATCAGCCCCAGCATTTT. This codes for CATSDRQQIWNQPQHF.

The rearrangement joins TRBV12-3 or TRBV12-4 to TRBJ2-1; a possible D gene is TRBD1 (6 bases). Deletions cut 3 bases from V and 4 bases from J, with 7 bases between. CDR3 length: 13 residues. CDR3 region: CASSFQGYNEQFF. The CDR3 DNA reads as TGTGCCAGCAGTTTTCAGGGGTACAATGAGCAGTTCTTC.

The rearrangement links TRBV7-9 to TRBJ2-3, with 8 nucleotides matching TRBD1. Per the germline V gene, CDR1 is SEHNR and CDR2 is FQNEAQ (reference sequence). V gave up 7 bases and J gave up 4 bases; unmatched junction bases: 7. CDR3 length equals 14 residues. The CDR3 spells CASTKDRGADTQYF. In DNA, the CDR3 is TGTGCCAGCACCAAAGACAGGGGTGCAGATACGCAGTATTTT.